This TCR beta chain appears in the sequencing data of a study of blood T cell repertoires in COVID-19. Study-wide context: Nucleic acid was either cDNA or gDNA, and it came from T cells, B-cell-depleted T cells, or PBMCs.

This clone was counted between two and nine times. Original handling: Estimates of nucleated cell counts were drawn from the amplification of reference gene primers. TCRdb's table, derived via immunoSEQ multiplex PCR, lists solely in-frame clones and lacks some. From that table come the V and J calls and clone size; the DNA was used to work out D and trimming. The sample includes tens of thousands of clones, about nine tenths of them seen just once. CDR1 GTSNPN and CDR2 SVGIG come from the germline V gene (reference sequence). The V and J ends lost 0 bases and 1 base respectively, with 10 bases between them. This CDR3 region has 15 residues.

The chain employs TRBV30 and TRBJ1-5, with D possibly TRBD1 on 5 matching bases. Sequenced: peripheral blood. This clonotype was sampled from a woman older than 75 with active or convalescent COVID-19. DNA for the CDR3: TGTGCCTGGAGTGTACGGGGGGGGAGCAATCAGCCCCAGCATTTT. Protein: CAWSVRGGSNQPQHF.